These 22 T cell receptor beta chains came from one sample sequenced in a study of cytomegalovirus exposure and HLA in healthy donors. The primer mix had 60 Vbeta and 13 Jbeta primers. Measured with immunoSEQ multiplex PCR; TCRdb has only the in-frame clones, and not every one. The sample includes over 150,000 clones, roughly 79% of them seen just once. The sample taken for sequencing was PBMCs. The origin of the receptors is a male donor in good health and CMV-seropositive.

The J gene is TRBJ1-2, the V gene TRBV9; no firm D call. The CDR3 spans 16 residues. The germline V and J ends were trimmed by 4 bases and 4 bases, with 20 bases remaining between them. Looked up from germline, CDR1 is SGDLS and CDR2 is YYNGEE. The CDR3 DNA reads TGTGCCAGCAGCTCGCCCCGGCGGGAAGTCATCTATGGCTACACCTTC. Translation: CASSSPRREVIYGYTF. The variable domain in full, completed from reference TRBV9 and TRBJ1-2, reads DSGVTQTPKHLITATGQRVTLRCSPRSGDLSVYWYQQSLDQGLQFLIQYYNGEERAKGNILERFSAQQFPDLHSELNLSSLELGDSALYFCASSSPRREVIYGYTFGSGTRLTVV.

The V gene is TRBV7-8, the J gene TRBJ2-3, with 9 nucleotides matching TRBD2. The CDR3 extends over 15 amino acids. Germline values: CDR1 SGHVS, CDR2 FQNEAQ. The ends lost 4 bases at V and 2 bases at J; junction bases unmatched: 4. The CDR3 loop is CASSWREGTTDTQYF. In DNA form, the CDR3 reads TGTGCCAGCAGCTGGCGGGAGGGTACCACAGATACGCAGTATTTT.

The V gene is TRBV10-3, the J gene TRBJ1-2; no reliable D call. The V and J ends lost 10 bases and 4 bases respectively, with 16 bases between them. In germline, CDR1 is ENHRY, CDR2 SYGVKD. The CDR3 sequence is 13 residues long. The CDR3 sequence is CATARGRAYGYTF. The CDR3 DNA sequence: TGTGCCACGGCCCGGGGTCGCGCCTATGGCTACACCTTC.

The rearrangement links TRBV9 to TRBJ2-5; perhaps TRBD2 as D (6 bases). CDR1 SGDLS and CDR2 YYNGEE come from the germline V gene. Trimming took 0 bases from V and 4 from J, leaving 13 bases between them. The CDR3 has 15 residues. The CDR3 coding sequence is TGTGCCAGCAGCGTAGCTCCCGGGGGAGGAGAGACCCAGTACTTC. Its protein product is CASSVAPGGGETQYF.

The V and J genes are TRBV15 and TRBJ2-3; D is unclear. The CDR3 covers 13 residues. CDR1 is LNHNV and CDR2 is YYDKDF in the germline V gene (reference sequence). V gave up 6 bases and J gave up 4 bases, with 11 bases separating them. CDR3 bases: TGTGCCACCAGGAGGAGCGAATCAGATACGCAGTATTTT. As protein: CATRRSESDTQYF.

The V call is TRBV7-6, the J call TRBJ1-1; maybe TRBD1 (5 bases). The CDR3 has 17 amino acids. V was clipped by 5 bases and J by 2 bases, with 21 bases between them. Germline V gene lookup returns CDR1 SGHVS and CDR2 FNYEAQ. The CDR3 loop is CASSLRTPLSRNTEAFF. In DNA, the CDR3 is TGTGCCAGCAGCCTAAGGACACCACTGAGTAGAAACACTGAAGCTTTCTTT.

This sequence joins TRBV5-5 and TRBJ2-3; D gene ambiguous. CDR3 length: 11 residues. V dropped 4 bases and J dropped 9 bases, with 9 bases sitting between them. From germline, CDR1 is SGHKS and CDR2 YYEKEE (reference sequence). The CDR3 DNA is TGTGCCAGCAGCCCCGCGGCCACGCAGTATTTT. This gives the protein CASSPAATQYF. The full variable domain, completed using reference TRBV5-5 and TRBJ2-3, is DAGVTQSPTHLIKTRGQQVTLRCSPISGHKSVSWYQQVLGQGPQFIFQYYEKEERGRGNFPDRFSARQFPNYSSELNVNALLLGDSALYLCASSPAATQYFGPGTRLTVL.

V and J are TRBV5-1 and TRBJ2-5, with 7 bases fitting TRBD2. This CDR3 spans 15 amino acids. J lost 1 base, V lost 1 base, and 4 bases had no gene match. Looked up from germline, CDR1 is SGHRS and CDR2 is YFSETQ. CDR3 sequence reads: CASSLTGGFQETQYF. Written as DNA, the CDR3 is TGCGCCAGCAGCTTGACGGGGGGATTCCAAGAGACCCAGTACTTC.

This chain connects TRBV7-3 to TRBJ2-7, with D possibly being TRBD2 (6 bases). The CDR3 contains 14 residues. Looked up from germline, CDR1 is SGHTA and CDR2 is FQGTGA. The V and J ends lost 2 bases and 4 bases respectively, with 12 bases between them. CDR3 DNA: TGTGCCAGCAGCTTAGGAGGGATCGAATACGAGCAGTACTTC. Protein product: CASSLGGIEYEQYF.

This chain links TRBV6-1 with TRBJ1-1; TRBD1 matches at 11 bases. Germline loops: CDR1 MNHNS, CDR2 SASEGT. V lost 6 bases, J lost 5 bases, and 2 bases stayed unmatched. The CDR3 sequence is 13 residues long. The CDR3 loop reads CASRDRGLTEAFF. DNA of the CDR3: TGTGCCAGCAGGGACAGGGGGCTTACTGAAGCTTTCTTT.

This chain links TRBV10-3 with TRBJ1-2; TRBD1 matches at 9 bases. CDR1 is ENHRY, CDR2 SYGVKD, per germline. CDR3 length equals 12 residues. Losses at the gene ends were 6 bases for V and 7 bases for J; bases not matched to a gene: 3. CDR3 DNA sequence: TGTGCCATCAGGGGGACAGGGTTTGGCTACACCTTC. Translated, it gives CAIRGTGFGYTF.

This clone was seen more than once but under ten times. This chain uses TRBV11-2 with TRBJ2-5; weak D call: TRBD2 (5 bases). V lost 1 base and J 5 bases, leaving 8 bases between the germline ends. Germline loops: CDR1 SGHAT, CDR2 FQNNGV. The CDR3 covers 13 residues. The CDR3 bases are TGTGCCAGCAGCTTAGGGAGGCAGGAGACCCAGTACTTC. Translation gives CASSLGRQETQYF.

The chain is built from TRBV7-9 and TRBJ2-5; 9 bases are shared with TRBD1. Germline loops: CDR1 SEHNR, CDR2 FQNEAQ (reference sequence). V shed 0 bases and J 3 bases; nucleotides not matched to a gene: 5. The CDR3 loop spans 16 amino acids. CDR3 protein: CASSLAVTGGKETQYF. CDR3 bases: TGTGCCAGCAGCTTAGCTGTGACAGGGGGAAAAGAGACCCAGTACTTC.

This sequence joins TRBV19 and TRBJ1-2; D might be TRBD1 (5 bases). Trimming cost V 3 bases and J 12 bases, with 14 bases left between them. The CDR3 covers 12 residues. The germline gives CDR1 LNHDA, CDR2 SQIVND (reference sequence). In DNA form, the CDR3 reads TGTGCCAGTAGTATGCGGGGCTCTTCTGACACCTTC. As protein: CASSMRGSSDTF.

The V call is TRBV5-4, the J call TRBJ1-1; a possible D gene is TRBD1 (5 bases). The CDR3 is made up of 14 amino acids. Germline CDR1 and CDR2: SGHNT and YYREEE (reference sequence). The V end lost 5 bases, the J end lost 2 bases, and 13 bases lay between the germline ends. Here the CDR3 reads CASRLGGVNTEAFF. As DNA, the CDR3 is TGTGCCAGCAGACTCGGGGGGGTTAACACTGAAGCTTTCTTT.

The J gene is TRBJ2-3, the V gene TRBV19; 8 positions agree with TRBD2. CDR1 and CDR2 (germline): LNHDA, SQIVND (reference sequence). The junction had 16 bases not matched to a gene; V was cut back by 3 bases and J by 5 bases. CDR3 size: 18 residues. In DNA, the CDR3 is TGTGCCAGTAGTATTCGCGTGAGGACGGGGGGGCCGGGAGATACGCAGTATTTT. This sequence encodes CASSIRVRTGGPGDTQYF.

This chain uses TRBV27 with TRBJ2-4; a possible D gene is TRBD2 (6 bases). The CDR3 length is 17 residues. In germline, CDR1 is MNHEY, CDR2 SMNVEV (reference sequence). V lost 3 bases and J lost 0, with 15 bases in between. CDR3 in amino acids: CASSFLGGGAAKNIQYF. The CDR3 nucleotides read TGTGCCAGCAGTTTCCTTGGTGGAGGGGCAGCCAAAAACATTCAGTACTTC.

The genes are TRBV11-2 and TRBJ2-7; TRBD1 aligns across 7 bases. This CDR3 region has 15 residues. Per germline, CDR1 SGHAT and CDR2 FQNNGV. The ends lost 3 bases at V and 5 bases at J; junction bases unmatched: 10. CDR3 sequence (DNA): TGTGCCAGCAGCTTTAGGACAGGATCTCCTAACGAGCAGTACTTC. Amino acid sequence: CASSFRTGSPNEQYF.

This clone has a single count. This chain links TRBV2 with TRBJ1-2; D not certain. With 10 bases removed from V and 2 bases from J, the gap between germline ends came to 17 bases. Per the germline V gene, CDR1 is SNHLY and CDR2 is FYNNEI. The CDR3 consists of 14 residues. CDR3 in DNA: TGTGCCAACGAAACCCCGAGGGAGAACTATGGCTACACCTTC. It encodes CANETPRENYGYTF. The full variable domain, completed using reference TRBV2 and TRBJ1-2, is EPEVTQTPSHQVTQMGQEVILRCVPISNHLYFYWYRQILGQKVEFLVSFYNNEISEKSEIFDDQFSVERPDGSNFTLKIRSTKLEDSAMYFCANETPRENYGYTFGSGTRLTVV.

V usage is TRBV6-5 and J usage is TRBJ1-1; 8 positions match TRBD1. The V and J ends lost 6 bases and 1 base, in that order; junction bases with no gene match: 4. Germline CDR1 MNHEY, CDR2 SVGAGI. The CDR3 sequence is 14 residues long. The CDR3 spells CASSWTGKNTEAFF. For the CDR3, the DNA is TGTGCCAGCAGCTGGACAGGGAAGAACACTGAAGCTTTCTTT.

This clone appeared once. The CDR3 bases are TGTGCCAGCAGCCCCGGACTCGGGGACGAGCAGTACTTC. As protein: CASSPGLGDEQYF. The V call is TRBV27, the J call TRBJ2-7, with a tentative D call TRBD2 (5 bases). The CDR3 runs 13 residues. From germline, CDR1 is MNHEY and CDR2 SMNVEV (reference sequence). V dropped 6 bases and J dropped 5 bases, with 14 bases sitting between them.

This clone has more than one count but fewer than ten. The chain employs TRBV5-1 and TRBJ1-5, with D maybe TRBD1 (5 bases). The CDR3 has 13 amino acids. Germline V gene data show CDR1 as SGHRS and CDR2 as YFSETQ. V was shortened by 0 bases and J by 8 bases, with 9 bases between the two germline ends. The CDR3 loop reads CASSLGPGEPQHF. In DNA, the CDR3 is TGCGCCAGCAGCTTGGGGCCGGGGGAGCCCCAGCATTTT.